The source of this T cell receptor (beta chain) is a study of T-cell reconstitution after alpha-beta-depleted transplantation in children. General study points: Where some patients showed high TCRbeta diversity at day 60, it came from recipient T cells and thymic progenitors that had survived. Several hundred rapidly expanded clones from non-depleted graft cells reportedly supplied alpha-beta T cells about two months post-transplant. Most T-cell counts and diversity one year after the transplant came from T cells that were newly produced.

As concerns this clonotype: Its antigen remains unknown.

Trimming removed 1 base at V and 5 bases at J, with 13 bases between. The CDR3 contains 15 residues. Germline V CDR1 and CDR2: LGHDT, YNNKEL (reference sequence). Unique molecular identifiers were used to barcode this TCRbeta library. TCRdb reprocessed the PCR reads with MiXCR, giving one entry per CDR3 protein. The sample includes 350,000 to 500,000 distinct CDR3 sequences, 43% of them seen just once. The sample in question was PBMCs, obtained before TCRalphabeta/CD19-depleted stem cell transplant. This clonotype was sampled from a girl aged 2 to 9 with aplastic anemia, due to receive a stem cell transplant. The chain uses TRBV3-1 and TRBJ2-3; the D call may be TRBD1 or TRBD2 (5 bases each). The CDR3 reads CASSQGGDDGDTQYF. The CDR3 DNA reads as TGTGCCAGCAGCCAAGGAGGGGATGACGGAGATACGCAGTATTTT.